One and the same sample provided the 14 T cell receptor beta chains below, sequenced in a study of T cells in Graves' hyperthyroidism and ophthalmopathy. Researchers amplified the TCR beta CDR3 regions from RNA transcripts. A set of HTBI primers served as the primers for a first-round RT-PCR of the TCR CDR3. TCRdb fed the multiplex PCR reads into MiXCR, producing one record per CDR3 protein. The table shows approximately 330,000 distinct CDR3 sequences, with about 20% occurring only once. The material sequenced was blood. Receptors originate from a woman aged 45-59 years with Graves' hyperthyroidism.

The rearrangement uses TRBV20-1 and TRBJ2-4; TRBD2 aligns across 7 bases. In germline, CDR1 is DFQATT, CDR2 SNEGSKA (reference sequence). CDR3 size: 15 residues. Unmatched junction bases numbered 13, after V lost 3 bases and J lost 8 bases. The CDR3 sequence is CSASSGLNSGDIQYF. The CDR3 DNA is TGCAGTGCTAGTTCGGGACTAAATTCTGGGGACATTCAGTACTTC.

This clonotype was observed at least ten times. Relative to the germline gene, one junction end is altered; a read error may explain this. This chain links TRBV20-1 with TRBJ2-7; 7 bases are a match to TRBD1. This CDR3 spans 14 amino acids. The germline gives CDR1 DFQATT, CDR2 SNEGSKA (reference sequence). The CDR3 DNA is TGCAGTGCTAGAGGAGGGGGCGGTTCCTTCGAGCAGTACTTC. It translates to CSARGGGGSFEQYF.

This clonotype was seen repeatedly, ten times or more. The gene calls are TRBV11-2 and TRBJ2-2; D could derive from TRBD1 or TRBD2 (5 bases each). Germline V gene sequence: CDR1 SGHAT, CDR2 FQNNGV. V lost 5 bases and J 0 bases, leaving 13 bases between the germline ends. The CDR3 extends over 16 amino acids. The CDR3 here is CASSLGTVANTGELFF. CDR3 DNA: TGTGCCAGCAGCCTGGGGACGGTCGCGAACACCGGGGAGCTGTTTTTT.

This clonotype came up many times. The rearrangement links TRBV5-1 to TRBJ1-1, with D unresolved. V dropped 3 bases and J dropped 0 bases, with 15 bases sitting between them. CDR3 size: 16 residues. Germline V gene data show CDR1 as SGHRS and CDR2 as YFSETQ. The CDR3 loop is CASSWRKIGMNTEAFF. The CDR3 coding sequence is TGCGCCAGCAGCTGGAGGAAAATCGGAATGAACACTGAAGCTTTCTTT.

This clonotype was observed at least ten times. The chain's CDR3 is CASNPGQTLYEQYF. The CDR3 nucleotides read TGTGCCAGCAATCCGGGACAGACCCTCTACGAGCAGTACTTC. The rearrangement uses TRBV28 and TRBJ2-7; 7 bases line up with TRBD1. Germline lookup yields CDR1 MDHEN and CDR2 SYDVKM. After removal of 7 bases from V and 3 bases from J, the junction contained 9 bases not matched to a gene. This CDR3 comprises 14 residues.

The CDR3 nucleotides read TGTGCCACCAGTGATCCGGGGACAGTTCCTCCCGGGGAGCTGTTTTTT. Translating it yields CATSDPGTVPPGELFF. V is TRBV24-1 and J is TRBJ2-2; TRBD1 agrees at 7 bases. J gave up 6 bases and V 3 bases, and 9 bases lay outside the gene matches. CDR3 size: 16 residues. CDR1 is KGHDR, CDR2 SFDVKD, per germline.

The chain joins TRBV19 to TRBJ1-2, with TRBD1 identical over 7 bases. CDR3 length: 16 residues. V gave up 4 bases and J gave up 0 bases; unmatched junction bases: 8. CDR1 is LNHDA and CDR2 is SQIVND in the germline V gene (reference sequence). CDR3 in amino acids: CASSTIRDRTNYGYTF. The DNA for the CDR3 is TGTGCCAGTAGTACAATCCGGGACAGAACTAACTATGGCTACACCTTC.

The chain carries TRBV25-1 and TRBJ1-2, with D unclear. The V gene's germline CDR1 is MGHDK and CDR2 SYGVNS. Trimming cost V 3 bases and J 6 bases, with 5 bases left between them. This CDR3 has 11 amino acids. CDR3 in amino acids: CASSEGHGYTF. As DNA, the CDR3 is TGTGCCAGCAGTGAGGGTCATGGCTACACCTTC.

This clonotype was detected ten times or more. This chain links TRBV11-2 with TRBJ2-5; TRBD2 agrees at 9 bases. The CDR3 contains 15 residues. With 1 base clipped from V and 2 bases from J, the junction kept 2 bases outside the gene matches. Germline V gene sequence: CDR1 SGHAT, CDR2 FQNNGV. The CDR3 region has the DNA TGTGCCAGCAGCTTAGCTAGCGGGACACAAGAGACCCAGTACTTC. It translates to CASSLASGTQETQYF.

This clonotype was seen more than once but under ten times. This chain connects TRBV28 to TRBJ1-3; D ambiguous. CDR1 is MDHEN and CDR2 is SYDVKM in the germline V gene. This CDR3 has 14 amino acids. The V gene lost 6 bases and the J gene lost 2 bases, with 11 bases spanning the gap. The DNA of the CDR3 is TGTGCCAGCAGCTCGCCTTTCCCTGGAAACACCATATATTTT. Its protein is CASSSPFPGNTIYF.

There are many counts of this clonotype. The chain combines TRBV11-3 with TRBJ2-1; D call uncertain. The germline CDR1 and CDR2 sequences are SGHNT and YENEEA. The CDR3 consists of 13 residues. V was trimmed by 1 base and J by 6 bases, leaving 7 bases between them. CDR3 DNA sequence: TGTGCCAGCAGCTTAGCGGAAGTCAATGAGCAGTTCTTC. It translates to CASSLAEVNEQFF.

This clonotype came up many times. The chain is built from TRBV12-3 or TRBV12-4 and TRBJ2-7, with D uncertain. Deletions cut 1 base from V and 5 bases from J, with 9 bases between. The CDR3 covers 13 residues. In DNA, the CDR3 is TGTGCCAGCAGTTTAGGGGGTGGAGACGAGCAGTACTTC. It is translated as CASSLGGGDEQYF.

The CDR3 sequence is CASSLVRGNYNEQFF. The CDR3 nucleotides read TGTGCCAGCAGTTTAGTCAGGGGCAACTACAATGAGCAGTTCTTC. This chain joins TRBV27 and TRBJ2-1; D might be TRBD1 (6 bases). V was shortened by 2 bases and J by 3 bases, with 11 bases between the two germline ends. The germline CDR1 and CDR2 sequences are MNHEY and SMNVEV (reference sequence). The CDR3 length is 15 residues.

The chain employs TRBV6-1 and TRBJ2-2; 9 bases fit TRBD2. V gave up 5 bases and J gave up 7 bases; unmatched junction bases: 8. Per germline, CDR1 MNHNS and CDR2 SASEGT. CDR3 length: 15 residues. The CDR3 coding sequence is TGTGCCAGCAGTAAAGGACCGCGGGAGGGCGGGGAGCTGTTTTTT. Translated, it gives CASSKGPREGGELFF.